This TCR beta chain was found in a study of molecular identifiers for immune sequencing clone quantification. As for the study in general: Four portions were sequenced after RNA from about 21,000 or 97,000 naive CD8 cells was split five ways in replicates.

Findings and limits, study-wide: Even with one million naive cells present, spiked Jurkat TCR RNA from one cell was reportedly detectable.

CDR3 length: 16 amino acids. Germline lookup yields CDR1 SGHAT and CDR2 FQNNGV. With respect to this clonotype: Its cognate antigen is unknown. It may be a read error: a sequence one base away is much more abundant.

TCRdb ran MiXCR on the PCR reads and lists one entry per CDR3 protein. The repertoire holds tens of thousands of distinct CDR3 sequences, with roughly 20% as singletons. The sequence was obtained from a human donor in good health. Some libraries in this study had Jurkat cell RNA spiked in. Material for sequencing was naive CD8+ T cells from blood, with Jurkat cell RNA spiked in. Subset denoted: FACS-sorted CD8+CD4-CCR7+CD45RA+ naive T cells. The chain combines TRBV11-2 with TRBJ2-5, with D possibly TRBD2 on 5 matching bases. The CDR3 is CASGFIPPGFQETQYF. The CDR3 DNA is TGTGCCAGCGGCTTTATCCCCCCGGGGTTTCAAGAGACCCAGTACTTC. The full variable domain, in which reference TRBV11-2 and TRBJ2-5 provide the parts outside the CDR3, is EAGVAQSPRYKIIEKRQSVAFWCNPISGHATLYWYQQILGQGPKLLIQFQNNGVVDDSQLPKDRFSAERLKGVDSTLKIQPAKLEDSAVYLCASGFIPPGFQETQYFGPGTRLLVL.